This TCR beta chain was sequenced for a study of blood T cell repertoires in COVID-19. Cohort 3 donors counted as recovered after two negative PCRs, clearance, or resolved symptoms. In the study's own analysis: Reference gene primer amplification gave nucleated cell count estimates. Repertoires were generated with immunoSEQ multiplex PCR, while TCRdb's copy carries only in-frame clones and drops some. The D gene and trimming were derived from the DNA, and the V and J assignments and clone size from that table. Here the sample spans around 250,000 clones, over 75% being singletons. The TCR was taken from a man aged 18 to 35 who had recovered from COVID-19. The sample comprised PBMCs or T cells enriched from blood (not recorded which).

CDR3 DNA: TGTGCCAGCAGCTTCGCTTGGACAGGGAAAACTGAAGCTTTCTTT. Protein: CASSFAWTGKTEAFF. V usage is TRBV11-2 and J usage is TRBJ1-1, with 8 bases identical to TRBD1. The CDR3 runs 15 residues. Germline V gene lookup returns CDR1 SGHAT and CDR2 FQNNGV. J gave up 5 bases and V 3 bases, and 8 bases lay outside the gene matches.